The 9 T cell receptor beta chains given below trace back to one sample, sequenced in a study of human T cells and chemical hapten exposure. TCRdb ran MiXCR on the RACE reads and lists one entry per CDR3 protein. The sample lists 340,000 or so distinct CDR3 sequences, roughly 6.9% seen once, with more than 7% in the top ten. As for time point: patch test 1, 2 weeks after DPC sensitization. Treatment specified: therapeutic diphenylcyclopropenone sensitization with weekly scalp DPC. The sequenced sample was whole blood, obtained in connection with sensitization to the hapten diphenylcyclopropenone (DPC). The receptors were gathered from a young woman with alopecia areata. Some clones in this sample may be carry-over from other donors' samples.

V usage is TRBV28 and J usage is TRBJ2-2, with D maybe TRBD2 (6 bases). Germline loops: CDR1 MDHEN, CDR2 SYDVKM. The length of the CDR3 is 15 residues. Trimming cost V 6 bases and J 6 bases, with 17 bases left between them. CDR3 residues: CASSVRQTRSGELFF. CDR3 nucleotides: TGTGCCAGCAGCGTCCGACAGACTAGATCCGGGGAGCTGTTTTTT. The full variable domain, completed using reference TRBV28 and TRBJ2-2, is DVKVTQSSRYLVKRTGEKVFLECVQDMDHENMFWYRQDPGLGLRLIYFSYDVKMKEKGDIPEGYSVSREKKERFSLILESASTNQTSMYLCASSVRQTRSGELFFGEGSRLTVL.

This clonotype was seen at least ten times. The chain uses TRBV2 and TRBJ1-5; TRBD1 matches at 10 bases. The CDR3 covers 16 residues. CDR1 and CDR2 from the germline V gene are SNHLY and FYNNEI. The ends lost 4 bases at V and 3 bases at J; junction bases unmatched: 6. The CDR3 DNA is TGTGCCAGCAGTGGACAGGGGGCGGCTTTCAATCAGCCCCAGCATTTT. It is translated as CASSGQGAAFNQPQHF.

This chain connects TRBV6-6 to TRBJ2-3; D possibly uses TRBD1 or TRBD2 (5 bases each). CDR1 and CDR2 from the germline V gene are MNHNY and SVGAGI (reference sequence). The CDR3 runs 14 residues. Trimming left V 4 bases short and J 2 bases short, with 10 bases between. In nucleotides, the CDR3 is TGTGCCAGCAGTTGGGGACGGTACACAGATACGCAGTATTTT. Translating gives CASSWGRYTDTQYF.

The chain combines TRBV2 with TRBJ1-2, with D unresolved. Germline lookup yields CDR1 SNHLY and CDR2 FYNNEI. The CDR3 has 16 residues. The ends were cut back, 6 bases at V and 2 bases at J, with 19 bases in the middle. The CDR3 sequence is CASRPQGTLPNYGYTF. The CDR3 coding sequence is TGTGCCAGCAGGCCCCAAGGTACTCTTCCAAACTATGGCTACACCTTC.

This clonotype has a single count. CDR3 in amino acids: CASSPGGGFYEQYF. Here the CDR3 DNA reads TGTGCCAGCAGCCCCGGCGGTGGGTTCTACGAGCAGTACTTC. J is TRBJ2-7 and V is TRBV9; D is ambiguous. The germline V gene encodes CDR1 SGDLS and CDR2 YYNGEE. The CDR3 loop spans 14 amino acids. Trimming shortened V by 4 bases and J by 3 bases, and 14 bases separated the two germline ends.

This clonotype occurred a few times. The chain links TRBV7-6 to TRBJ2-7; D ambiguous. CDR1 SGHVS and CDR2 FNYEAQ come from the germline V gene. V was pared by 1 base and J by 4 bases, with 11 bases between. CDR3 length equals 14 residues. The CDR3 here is CASSLGVTTYEQYF. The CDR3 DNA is TGTGCCAGCAGCTTAGGGGTGACCACGTACGAGCAGTACTTC.

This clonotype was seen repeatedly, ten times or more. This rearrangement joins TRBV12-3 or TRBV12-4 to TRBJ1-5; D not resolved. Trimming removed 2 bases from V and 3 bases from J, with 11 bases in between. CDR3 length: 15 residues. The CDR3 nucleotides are TGTGCCAGCAGTTTAAGGCAACAGAACAATCAGCCCCAGCATTTT. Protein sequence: CASSLRQQNNQPQHF.

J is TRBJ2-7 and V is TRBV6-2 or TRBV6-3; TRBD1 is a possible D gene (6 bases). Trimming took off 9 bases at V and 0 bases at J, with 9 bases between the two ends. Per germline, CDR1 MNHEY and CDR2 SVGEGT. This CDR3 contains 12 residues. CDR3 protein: CASRDISYEQYF. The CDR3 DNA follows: TGTGCCAGTCGGGACATCTCCTACGAGCAGTACTTC.

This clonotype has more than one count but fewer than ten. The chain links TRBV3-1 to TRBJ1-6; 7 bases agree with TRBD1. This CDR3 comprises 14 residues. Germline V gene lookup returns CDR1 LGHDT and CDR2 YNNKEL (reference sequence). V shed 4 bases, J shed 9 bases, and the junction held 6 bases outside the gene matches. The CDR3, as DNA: TGTGCCAGCAGCCCCCGACAGGGAGGTTCACCCCTCCACTTT. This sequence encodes CASSPRQGGSPLHF.